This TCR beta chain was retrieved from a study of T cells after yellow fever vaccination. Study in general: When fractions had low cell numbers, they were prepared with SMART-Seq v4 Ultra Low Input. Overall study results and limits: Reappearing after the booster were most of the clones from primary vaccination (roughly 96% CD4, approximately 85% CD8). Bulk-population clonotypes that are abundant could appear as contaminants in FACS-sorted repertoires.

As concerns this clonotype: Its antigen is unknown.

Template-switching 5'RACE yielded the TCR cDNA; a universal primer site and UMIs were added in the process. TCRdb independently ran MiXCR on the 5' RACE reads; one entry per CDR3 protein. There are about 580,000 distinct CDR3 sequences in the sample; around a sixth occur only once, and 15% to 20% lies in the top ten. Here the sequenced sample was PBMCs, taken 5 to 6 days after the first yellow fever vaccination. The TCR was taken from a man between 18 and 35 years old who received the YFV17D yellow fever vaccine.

Here the CDR3 reads CASSSAGQGLRETQYF. The DNA of the CDR3 is TGTGCCAGCAGTTCGGCTGGACAGGGGTTAAGAGAGACCCAGTACTTC. The chain combines TRBV28 with TRBJ2-5, with 9 nucleotides matching TRBD1. Per the germline V gene, CDR1 is MDHEN and CDR2 is SYDVKM. V was pared by 4 bases and J by 4 bases, with 10 bases of the junction left unmatched. There are 16 residues in the CDR3.